These T cell receptor beta chains were read from a single sample in a study of blood T cell repertoires in COVID-19. Measured with immunoSEQ multiplex PCR; TCRdb has only the in-frame clones, and not every one. Of a few hundred thousand clones in the sample, 85% were seen once. Sequenced material: PBMCs or T cells enriched from blood (not recorded which). The receptors here all came from a woman aged 45-59 years who had recovered from COVID-19. Each CDR3 is given with its conserved first and last residue. D genes are given only for firm matches. Size is stated for part of the rows, as once, few or many counts, or as a class when the clone is expanded.

j_call clone_size d_call v_call cdr3_nt cdr3_aa
TRBJ1-4 - - TRBV27 TGTGCCAGCAGTTTCGTAGCAACTAATGAAAAACTGTTTTTT CASSFVATNEKLFF
TRBJ2-1 - TRBD2 TRBV9 TGTGCCAGCAGCCCCAGACTAGCGGGAGAATCCAATGAGCAGTTCTTC CASSPRLAGESNEQFF
TRBJ2-5 few TRBD1 TRBV6-5 TGTGCCAGCAGTTATGGGACAGGTCCTCAAGAGACCCAGTACTTC CASSYGTGPQETQYF
TRBJ2-1 - TRBD1 TRBV19 TGTGCCAGTAGTACCGGGGACAGGGGGAATTACAATGAGCAGTTCTTC CASSTGDRGNYNEQFF
TRBJ2-5 - - TRBV6-2/TRBV6-3 TGTGCCAGCAGTTACCGGGAGACCCAGTACTTC CASSYRETQYF
TRBJ2-6 - - TRBV4-1 TGCGCCAGCAGCCCCACAGGGCTCTCTGGGGCCAACGTCCTGACTTTC CASSPTGLSGANVLTF
TRBJ1-5 - - TRBV15 TGTGCCACCAGCAGTAGGGGTAATCAGCCCCAGCATTTT CATSSRGNQPQHF
TRBJ1-5 - TRBD1 TRBV6-2/TRBV6-3 TGTGCCAGCAGCTATCCGGGACAGAATCAGCCCCAGCATTTT CASSYPGQNQPQHF
TRBJ2-3 - TRBD2 TRBV6-1 TGTGCCAGCAGTGAAGTGGGAGGGTCTAGCACAGATACGCAGTATTTT CASSEVGGSSTDTQYF
TRBJ2-5 - - TRBV7-9 TGTGCCAGCAGCTCAAACTACTTGGAGGAAGGAGAGACCCAGTACTTC CASSSNYLEEGETQYF
TRBJ1-1 - - TRBV28 TGTGCCAGCACCCGGGATTGGGCTGAAGCTTTCTTT CASTRDWAEAFF
TRBJ1-2 - TRBD1 TRBV28 TGTGCCAGCAGTAGTGGCGGGACAGGTTTTAACTATGGCTACACCTTC CASSSGGTGFNYGYTF
TRBJ1-4 - - TRBV7-6 TGTGCCAGCAGCTTATTGGGAGGGTCTAATGAAAAACTGTTTTTT CASSLLGGSNEKLFF
TRBJ1-1 - - TRBV15 TGTGCCACCAGCAGAGGAACTATGAACACTGAAGCTTTCTTT CATSRGTMNTEAFF
TRBJ2-7 once - TRBV6-1 TGTGCCAGCGGAGGCACATCGGGGTACGAGCAGTACTTC CASGGTSGYEQYF
TRBJ2-5 - TRBD1 TRBV7-9 TGTGCCAGCAGCTTAGCGAGGGGCGCTTGGGGACAGTCACGGGAGACCCAGTACTTC CASSLARGAWGQSRETQYF
TRBJ2-7 - TRBD2 TRBV7-9 TGTGCCAGCAGCTCCGGGACTAAGCATTACGAGCAGTACTTC CASSSGTKHYEQYF
TRBJ2-7 - TRBD2 TRBV4-2 TGTGCCAGCAGCCCCACCGACAGCGGGGGGACTTACGAGCAGTACTTC CASSPTDSGGTYEQYF
TRBJ1-2 few TRBD1 TRBV7-9 TGTGCCAGCAGCCCCGGGACAGCGGACGGCTACACCTTC CASSPGTADGYTF
TRBJ2-7 - - TRBV10-3 TGTGCCATCAGTGAGGTCAGATACGAGCAGTACTTC CAISEVRYEQYF
TRBJ2-7 - TRBD1 TRBV28 TGTGCCAGCAGGACAGGGGTCTACGAGCAGTACTTC CASRTGVYEQYF
TRBJ2-5 - - TRBV12-5 TGTGCTAGTGGTTTTGGTGGGGGGGCCGGTGAGACCCAGTACTTC CASGFGGGAGETQYF
TRBJ1-1 - TRBD1 TRBV5-1 TGCGCCAGCAGCTTGGAGGCAGGGGGCACTGAAGCTTTCTTT CASSLEAGGTEAFF
TRBJ2-1 - - TRBV5-6 TGTGCCAGCAGCTCACTAGACAATGAGCAGTTCTTC CASSSLDNEQFF
TRBJ2-7 few - TRBV27 TGTGCCTCCTTGGGGCAGGGGTCGCACGAGCAGTACTTC CASLGQGSHEQYF
TRBJ2-2 - TRBD2 TRBV25-1 TGTGCCAGCAGTGGGGGACTAGCGGGATGGGGCGGGGAGCTGTTTTTT CASSGGLAGWGGELFF
TRBJ1-2 many - TRBV20-1 TGCAGTGCTAGCATCCATTATGGCTACACCTTC CSASIHYGYTF
TRBJ2-5 - TRBD2 TRBV18 TGTGCCAGCTCACCACCAGCGGGAGGCCAAGAGACCCAGTACTTC CASSPPAGGQETQYF
TRBJ1-3 - TRBD1 TRBV6-1 TGTGCCAGCAGTCAAAACGGACAGGGACGAAACACCATATATTTT CASSQNGQGRNTIYF
TRBJ1-5 - - TRBV28 TGTGCCAGCAGGGATCAACGGGGTAGCAATCAGCCCCAGCATTTT CASRDQRGSNQPQHF
TRBJ1-5 - - TRBV12-3/TRBV12-4 TGTGCCAGCAGTTTTACAGGCACCCAGCCCCAGCATTTT CASSFTGTQPQHF
TRBJ1-1 - - TRBV2 TGTGCCAGCATCCTGGCTGAAATGAACACTGAAGCTTTCTTT CASILAEMNTEAFF
TRBJ1-5 - TRBD1 TRBV19 TGTGCCAGTAGTTACGGGACAGGAGGCAATCAGCCCCAGCATTTT CASSYGTGGNQPQHF
TRBJ1-3 - - TRBV5-1 TGCGCCAGCAGCTTCTCGGAAAGGAGCTCTGGAAACACCATATATTTT CASSFSERSSGNTIYF
TRBJ2-7 - - TRBV2 TGTGCCAGCAGTGCCCCCGAGCAGGGGTGGCACGAGCAGTACTTC CASSAPEQGWHEQYF
TRBJ1-2 - TRBD1 TRBV5-1 TGCGCCAGCAGGCCACACAGGGGGGCTATTTATGGCTACACCTTC CASRPHRGAIYGYTF
TRBJ2-7 - - TRBV3-1/TRBV3-2 TGTGCCAGCAGCCATGACAGGTTCTCCTACGAGCAGTACTTC CASSHDRFSYEQYF
TRBJ1-6 - TRBD1 TRBV15 TGTGCCACCAGCAGGACAGGGGTTGTTGCCTATAATTCACCCCTCCACTTT CATSRTGVVAYNSPLHF
TRBJ1-4 - TRBD1 TRBV11-2 TGTGCCAGCAGCACAGGGACAGCCACTAAAAATGAAAAACTGTTTTTT CASSTGTATKNEKLFF
TRBJ2-3 - TRBD1 TRBV28 TGTGCCAGCAGTCGACAGGGTGGAAGCACAGATACGCAGTATTTT CASSRQGGSTDTQYF
TRBJ2-3 - TRBD1 TRBV25-1 TGTGCCAGCAGTGGATTGGGACAGGGGTTTCCAGATACGCAGTATTTT CASSGLGQGFPDTQYF
TRBJ1-6 - - TRBV4-3 TGCGCCAGCAGCCCCCTCGGAGGGGCAGAGATTTCACCCCTCCACTTT CASSPLGGAEISPLHF
TRBJ2-7 - TRBD2 TRBV19 TGTGCCAGTACCATAGGGTCTAGCGGGACCGGCGAGCAGTACTTC CASTIGSSGTGEQYF
TRBJ2-7 - TRBD1 TRBV9 TGTGCCAGCAGCCCCACGATCGGGGACAGGGGTTCCTACGAGCAGTACTTC CASSPTIGDRGSYEQYF
TRBJ2-2 - - TRBV15 TGTGCCACCAGCTTCGACAGCTCGGGCACCGGGGAGCTGTTTTTT CATSFDSSGTGELFF
TRBJ2-7 - TRBD1 TRBV6-5 TGTGCCAGCAGACGGACAGGGGGCGAGAACTACGAGCAGTACTTC CASRRTGGENYEQYF
TRBJ1-2 - - TRBV15 TGTGCCACCAGCGGTCCCGGTTTCGACTATGGCTACACCTTC CATSGPGFDYGYTF
TRBJ2-3 - TRBD2 TRBV24-1 TGTGCCACCAGTGATGGAAGAGCGGGGGGGGTGGCAGATACGCAGTATTTT CATSDGRAGGVADTQYF
TRBJ2-1 - TRBD1 TRBV5-1 TGCGCCAGCAGCTTCGACAGGGAGAGCTCCTACAATGAGCAGTTCTTC CASSFDRESSYNEQFF
TRBJ2-7 - TRBD1 TRBV27 TGTGCCAGCAGTTCTTTGACAGGGAGATACGAGCAGTACTTC CASSSLTGRYEQYF
TRBJ1-1 - TRBD1 TRBV11-2 TGTGCCAGCAGCTTAGATCTAGCAGGGGGAACTGAAGCTTTCTTT CASSLDLAGGTEAFF
TRBJ1-4 once - TRBV27 TGTGCCAGCAGTTGGAAGAGCGCGGCAACTAATGAAAAACTGTTTTTT CASSWKSAATNEKLFF
TRBJ2-5 - - TRBV7-7 TGTGCCAGCAGCGAGACTAGTTTAACCCTATCAAGGGAGACCCAGTACTTC CASSETSLTLSRETQYF
TRBJ1-1 - - TRBV19 TGTGCCAGTAGTACCGGAGGGGGGGCGGTCGGGGCTTTCTTT CASSTGGGAVGAFF
TRBJ1-5 - TRBD1 TRBV30 TGTGCCTGTACGGGACAGTATAGCAATCAGCCCCAGCATTTT CACTGQYSNQPQHF
TRBJ2-5 - TRBD2 TRBV27 TGTGCCAGCAGTTTCTCCCTAGCGGGGGGGCGGGGAGAGACCCAGTACTTC CASSFSLAGGRGETQYF
TRBJ1-3 - TRBD1 TRBV28 TGTGCCAGCAGTCTCCCTGCCGGGACAGGGGAAAACACCATATATTTT CASSLPAGTGENTIYF
TRBJ2-6 - - TRBV15 TGTGCCACCAGCAACAGGCCTTCTTACTCTGGGGCCAACGTCCTGACTTTC CATSNRPSYSGANVLTF
TRBJ1-3 - TRBD1 TRBV5-4 TGTGCCAGCAGCTTGGAGACAGGGGGCTCTGGAAACACCATATATTTT CASSLETGGSGNTIYF
TRBJ1-1 - TRBD1 TRBV28 TGTGCCAGCAGTACACTAACCCGGGACAGGGGGCCGGCTATCGCTGAAGCTTTCTTT CASSTLTRDRGPAIAEAFF